Shown below are 18 T cell receptor beta chains from a single sample sequenced in a study of CD8 T cells in ankylosing spondylitis (dated by TCRdb to about 2017). Receptor amplification or capture employed 5' RACE. Instrument on record: Illumina HiSeq 2500. Through fastp at Q25 and MiXCR, TCRdb rebuilt clones from the public reads, retaining in-frame beta chains. Each entry merges the rows of one CDR3 protein and shows their most common DNA and genes. The sample has 300,000 to 350,000 distinct CDR3 sequences on record, about 14% of them singletons. The leading ten clones occupy 0.95% to 1.4% of the sample. Sequenced material: blood, either unsorted or a sorted T cell fraction (not recorded which). These receptors came from a male donor with ankylosing spondylitis or in good health (not recorded which).

This clonotype has a count of ten or more. The CDR3 nucleotides read TGTGCCAGCAGTTTGACAGGGGGTAACAATGAGCAGTTCTTC. It is translated as CASSLTGGNNEQFF. The V and J genes are TRBV12-3 or TRBV12-4 and TRBJ2-1; 9 bases match TRBD1. CDR3 length: 14 amino acids. V shed 3 bases, J shed 5 bases, and the junction held 2 bases outside the gene matches.

Ten or more counts support this clonotype. The V and J genes are TRBV6-1 and TRBJ1-6, with D possibly matching TRBD1 (6 bases). Germline CDR1 MNHNS, CDR2 SASEGT. This CDR3 spans 17 amino acids. The V and J ends lost 3 bases and 5 bases respectively, with 17 bases between them. The DNA for the CDR3 is TGTGCCAGCAGTGATAGAGACCGCAGGGGAGATAATTCACCCCTCCACTTT. The encoded protein is CASSDRDRRGDNSPLHF.

This clonotype was seen more than once but under ten times. The CDR3 DNA follows: TGTGCCAGCAGCCAAGGACGGGAGGGGGGTGCTTTCTTT. This translates into CASSQGREGGAFF. V gene TRBV3-1 combines with J gene TRBJ1-1; tentatively, D is TRBD1 (6 bases). V was trimmed by 1 base and J by 11 bases, leaving 14 bases between them. CDR1 is LGHDT and CDR2 is YNNKEL in the germline V gene (reference sequence). CDR3 length: 13 residues.

Only a few counts were recorded for this clonotype. This chain uses TRBV3-1 with TRBJ2-1, with TRBD2 matching over 8 bases. There are 18 residues in the CDR3. Trimming at V came to 2 bases and at J to 2 bases, leaving 11 bases not matched to a gene. The V gene's germline CDR1 is LGHDT and CDR2 YNNKEL (reference sequence). In DNA form, the CDR3 reads TGTGCCAGCAGCCAACGACCTGCGGGGGGTCAAACCTACAATGAGCAGTTCTTC. As protein: CASSQRPAGGQTYNEQFF.

This clonotype has just a few counts. The V gene is TRBV4-2, the J gene TRBJ2-2, with D uncertain. Trimming shortened V by 0 bases and J by 4 bases, and 9 bases separated the two germline ends. Per the germline V gene, CDR1 is LGHNA and CDR2 is YNFKEQ. This CDR3 comprises 15 residues. The DNA for the CDR3 is TGTGCCAGCAGCCAAGATTGGGTTTCCACCGGGGAGCTGTTTTTT. The encoded protein is CASSQDWVSTGELFF.

This clonotype came up a few times. V gene TRBV5-1 combines with J gene TRBJ1-1; 10 bases are shared with TRBD1. The CDR3 runs to 14 residues. Losses at the gene ends were 5 bases for V and 5 bases for J; bases not matched to a gene: 6. Per the germline V gene, CDR1 is SGHRS and CDR2 is YFSETQ. The CDR3 region is CASREWTGGTEAFF. CDR3 DNA sequence: TGCGCCAGCAGGGAATGGACAGGGGGGACTGAAGCTTTCTTT.

The chain couples TRBV3-1 to TRBJ2-1; TRBD2 matches at 10 bases. This CDR3 is 13 amino acids long. Germline V gene data show CDR1 as LGHDT and CDR2 as YNNKEL (reference sequence). The V gene end was trimmed by 6 bases and the J gene end by 8 bases; junction bases not matched to a gene: 4. The DNA of the CDR3 is TGTGCCAGCAGGAGTAGCGGGGGGTATGAGCAGTTCTTC. Translated: CASRSSGGYEQFF.

This clonotype was recorded at least ten times. The rearrangement joins TRBV12-3 or TRBV12-4 to TRBJ1-5; tentative D call: TRBD1 (6 bases). Between the trimmed V and J ends, which lost 3 bases and 4 bases, there was a span of 7 bases. There are 13 residues in the CDR3. The CDR3 nucleotides are TGTGCCAGCAGTTTCGGACAGAATCAGCCCCAGCATTTT. This codes for CASSFGQNQPQHF.

The V and J genes are TRBV5-6 and TRBJ2-1, with TRBD1 as a possible D gene (6 bases). V was pared by 6 bases and J by 5 bases, with 21 bases between. CDR3 size: 16 residues. The germline V gene encodes CDR1 SGHDT and CDR2 YYEEEE. The CDR3 region is CASTPLTGNPNNEQFF. The CDR3 DNA follows: TGTGCCAGCACCCCGCTGACAGGCAACCCTAACAATGAGCAGTTCTTC.

This rearrangement joins TRBV7-2 to TRBJ2-2; the D gene is possibly TRBD2 (5 bases). CDR1 is SGHTA, CDR2 FQGNSA, per germline. The CDR3 totals 17 residues. Trimming stripped 5 bases from V and 0 bases from J, with 16 bases between. The chain's CDR3 is CASSPQTGSSNTGELFF. The CDR3 DNA follows: TGTGCCAGCAGCCCTCAAACGGGGTCCTCGAACACCGGGGAGCTGTTTTTT.

This clonotype showed up many times. The CDR3 spells CASSSERRTYNEQFF. The DNA of the CDR3 is TGCGCCAGCAGCTCAGAGCGGAGGACCTACAATGAGCAGTTCTTC. The genes are TRBV5-1 and TRBJ2-1; D is perhaps TRBD2 (5 bases). Looked up from germline, CDR1 is SGHRS and CDR2 is YFSETQ. The CDR3 sequence is 15 residues long. The germline V and J ends were trimmed by 3 bases and 2 bases, with 12 bases remaining between them. Combining the CDR3 with reference TRBV5-1 and TRBJ2-1 gives the whole variable domain KAGVTQTPRYLIKTRGQQVTLSCSPISGHRSVSWYQQTPGQGLQFLFEYFSETQRNKGNFPGRFSGRQFSNSRSEMNVSTLELGDSALYLCASSSERRTYNEQFFGPGTRLTVL.

This clonotype came up a few times. This sequence joins TRBV7-9 and TRBJ2-7; 11 nucleotides line up with TRBD1. With V trimmed by 0 bases and J by 3 bases, 4 bases remained unmatched. CDR1 and CDR2 (germline): SEHNR, FQNEAQ (reference sequence). The CDR3 length is 16 residues. In DNA form, the CDR3 reads TGTGCCAGCAGCTTAGCAACCGGGACAGGGGGCTACGAGCAGTACTTC. Its protein is CASSLATGTGGYEQYF.

The chain carries TRBV5-1 and TRBJ2-3; 7 nucleotides agree with TRBD1. CDR3 length equals 14 residues. The junction had 3 bases not matched to a gene; V was cut back by 1 base and J by 4 bases. CDR1 is SGHRS and CDR2 is YFSETQ in the germline V gene. CDR3: CASSLQGGADTQYF. The CDR3 DNA reads as TGCGCCAGCAGCTTGCAAGGGGGCGCAGATACGCAGTATTTT.

This clonotype was picked up one time. The rearrangement uses TRBV4-1 and TRBJ1-1; D gene ambiguous. CDR1 is MGHRA, CDR2 YSYEKL, per germline. The CDR3 runs to 16 residues. The V and J ends lost 6 bases and 5 bases respectively, with 22 bases between them. CDR3 nucleotide sequence: TGCGCCAGCAGACAGAGTTCCGGGTCTCCGCGAACTGAAGCTTTCTTT. Encoded protein: CASRQSSGSPRTEAFF.

This clonotype has only a few counts. The rearrangement links TRBV6-1 to TRBJ2-5; the D gene could be TRBD1 or TRBD2 (5 bases each). The V and J ends lost 6 bases and 9 bases respectively, with 17 bases between them. This CDR3 contains 13 residues. Germline values: CDR1 MNHNS, CDR2 SASEGT. In DNA, the CDR3 is TGTGCCAGCAGCCCGGGACCCACTACACCCCAGTACTTC. Amino acid sequence: CASSPGPTTPQYF.

The table lists this clonotype with a few counts. The chain is built from TRBV5-6 and TRBJ2-5, with 12 bases lining up with TRBD1. The junction had 6 bases not matched to a gene; V was cut back by 4 bases and J by 5 bases. The CDR3 covers 15 residues. Germline values: CDR1 SGHDT, CDR2 YYEEEE. The CDR3 spells CASSLRDRGPETQYF. The DNA of the CDR3 is TGTGCCAGCAGCCTCCGGGACAGGGGGCCGGAGACCCAGTACTTC.

This clonotype came up many times. V gene TRBV20-1 combines with J gene TRBJ1-5, with D perhaps matching TRBD1 (6 bases). The germline V gene encodes CDR1 DFQATT and CDR2 SNEGSKA (reference sequence). This CDR3 spans 14 amino acids. V shed 5 bases and J shed 2 bases, with 13 bases lying between them. CDR3 in DNA: TGCAGTGCTTTGCTGGGGGCAGGCAATCAGCCCCAGCATTTT. Protein product: CSALLGAGNQPQHF.

The genes are TRBV12-3 or TRBV12-4 and TRBJ2-7; 7 positions match TRBD1. V lost 7 bases, J lost 4 bases, and 7 bases stayed unmatched. This CDR3 comprises 13 residues. The CDR3 bases are TGTGCCAGCATGAAGGGGGCCCGATACGAGCAGTACTTC. It specifies CASMKGARYEQYF.